The TCR beta chain described here comes from a study of control samples from healthy donors and cancer patients. The protocol was immunoSEQ multiplex PCR, while the TCRdb copy is restricted to in-frame clones and leaves out a portion. This sample has hundreds of thousands of clones, with roughly 90% found just once. This CDR3 comprises 15 residues. After removal of 9 bases from V and 0 bases from J, the junction contained 9 bases not matched to a gene. Germline CDR1 and CDR2: WNHNN and SYGVQD (reference sequence). The source of this sequence is a man aged 40-50 years with head and neck cancer. The genes are TRBV10-1 and TRBJ2-7, with 9 nucleotides matching TRBD2. Material for sequencing was PBMCs. CDR3 bases: TGCGCCAGTCAGCCGGCGGGAGGGCTCTCCTACGAGCAGTACTTC. Its protein is CASQPAGGLSYEQYF.